This TCR beta chain was identified in a study of spatial heterogeneity in lung cancer. Study background: Across tumor regions, counts of TCR transcripts showed a strong correlation with a T cell module score derived from matched bulk RNA-seq. Study-wide points: Higher tumor mutation counts went along with higher counts of expanded intratumoral alpha and beta TCRs.

Each CDR3 protein gets one entry after TCRdb re-called the 5' RACE reads with MiXCR. The profile shows about 14,000 distinct CDR3 sequences, over 3% of them singletons. The time point is: sample taken at primary tumor resection. Samples came from 72 TRACERx patients with untreated early-stage lung cancer. The V and J ends lost 3 bases and 2 bases, in that order; junction bases with no gene match: 2. CDR1 and CDR2 (germline): KGHDR, SFDVKD. This CDR3 region has 15 residues. This clonotype was seen more than once but under ten times. Its target is unknown. V gene TRBV24-1 combines with J gene TRBJ2-7, with 11 bases identical to TRBD1. Source: lung tumor tissue, taken at surgery. This TCR came from a male donor with early-stage non-small cell lung cancer. CDR3 coding DNA: TGTGCCACCAGTGATCCGGGACAGGGGGCCTACGAGCAGTACTTC. This translates into CATSDPGQGAYEQYF.